A selection of T cell receptor beta chains follows, all from one sample in a study of blood T cell repertoires in COVID-19. TCRdb's copy holds only in-frame clones and misses some; the assay was immunoSEQ multiplex PCR. The sample contains more than 85,000 clones, approximately 90% of which appear only once. What was sequenced was peripheral blood. The receptors originated from a human donor in a cohort sampled during active COVID-19. The CDR3 runs from the conserved cysteine through the conserved F or W. Each record gives: J gene, V gene, D gene, CDR3 protein, CDR3 DNA. D genes are given only for firm matches.

>TRBJ2-2|TRBV5-1|.
CASSLEAGKDTGELFF
TGCGCCAGCAGCTTGGAGGCAGGGAAGGACACCGGGGAGCTGTTTTTT
>TRBJ1-5|TRBV5-1|.
CACLFLSESSDQPQHF
TGCGCCTGCCTTTTTTTGTCGGAAAGTAGCGATCAGCCCCAGCATTTT
>TRBJ2-1|TRBV7-6|.
CASSLVPSVDNEQFF
TGTGCCAGCAGCTTAGTACCTAGCGTAGACAATGAGCAGTTCTTC
>TRBJ2-1|TRBV4-3|.
CASSQDSIQGNEQFF
TGCGCCAGCAGCCAGGATTCCATACAGGGAAATGAGCAGTTCTTC
>TRBJ2-7|TRBV7-2|.
CASSLDPPTATYEQYF
TGTGCCAGCAGCTTAGACCCGCCGACAGCAACCTACGAGCAGTACTTC
>TRBJ1-1|TRBV3-1/TRBV3-2|.
CASSRTGGDTEAFF
TGTGCCAGCAGCCGGACCGGGGGGGACACTGAAGCTTTCTTT
>TRBJ2-3|TRBV24-1|.
CATSDYGLRKTDTQYF
TGTGCCACCAGTGACTATGGACTACGGAAAACAGATACGCAGTATTTT
>TRBJ1-2|TRBV24-1|.
CATSDPPENYGYTF
TGTGCCACCAGTGATCCGCCGGAGAACTATGGCTACACCTTC
>TRBJ2-7|TRBV19|TRBD1
CASSKGTGAEQYF
TGTGCCAGTAGTAAAGGGACAGGGGCCGAGCAGTACTTC
>TRBJ1-4|TRBV5-1|TRBD1
CASSRQGANEKLFF
TGCGCCAGCAGCCGACAGGGTGCTAATGAAAAACTGTTTTTT
>TRBJ1-1|TRBV18|.
CASHGPKKVGVNTEAFF
TGTGCCAGCCACGGCCCGAAAAAGGTAGGGGTGAACACTGAAGCTTTCTTT